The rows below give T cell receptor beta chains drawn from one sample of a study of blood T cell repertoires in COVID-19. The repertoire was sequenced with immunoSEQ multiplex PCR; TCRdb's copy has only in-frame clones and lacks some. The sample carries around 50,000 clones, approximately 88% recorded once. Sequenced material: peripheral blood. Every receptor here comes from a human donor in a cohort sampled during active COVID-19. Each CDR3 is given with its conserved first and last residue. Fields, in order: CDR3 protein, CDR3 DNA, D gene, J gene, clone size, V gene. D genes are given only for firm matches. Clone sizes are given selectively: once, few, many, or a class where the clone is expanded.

CASSELEGYEQYF,TGTGCCAGCAGTGAATTAGAGGGCTACGAGCAGTACTTC,NA,TRBJ2-7,NA,TRBV25-1
CASSHFFERLAALSSYEQYF,TGTGCCAGCAGCCACTTCTTCGAGCGGCTAGCGGCCCTCAGCTCCTACGAGCAGTACTTC,TRBD2,TRBJ2-7,NA,TRBV3-1/TRBV3-2
CASSSPGLRAGGYRTEAFF,TGTGCCAGCAGTTCCCCGGGCTTACGGGCAGGGGGGTATAGGACTGAAGCTTTCTTT,TRBD1,TRBJ1-1,NA,TRBV7-2
CSASTGVKTQYF,TGCAGTGCTAGTACAGGGGTGAAGACCCAGTACTTC,TRBD1,TRBJ2-5,few,TRBV20-1
CASSLRTEDDTQYF,TGTGCCAGCAGCTTGAGGACAGAAGACGATACGCAGTATTTT,NA,TRBJ2-3,NA,TRBV5-6
CASSYDQVSYEQYF,TGTGCCAGCAGTTACGACCAGGTTTCCTACGAGCAGTACTTC,NA,TRBJ2-7,NA,TRBV6-2/TRBV6-3
CASSFTGQGAISFF,TGTGCCAGCAGTTTTACGGGACAGGGGGCAATATCGTTCTTT,TRBD1,TRBJ1-1,few,TRBV6-5
CASSPAQGRGQTEAFF,TGTGCCAGCAGCCCAGCGCAGGGGCGCGGTCAGACTGAAGCTTTCTTT,NA,TRBJ1-1,NA,TRBV6-2/TRBV6-3
CASSLVRGIQYF,TGTGCCAGCAGCTTAGTTCGGGGCATTCAGTACTTC,NA,TRBJ2-4,NA,TRBV7-2
CASSTFPREGANTEAFF,TGTGCCAGTAGTACCTTCCCCCGGGAGGGGGCGAACACTGAAGCTTTCTTT,TRBD1,TRBJ1-1,NA,TRBV19
CASSPQAGYEQYF,TGTGCCAGCAGCCCGCAGGCGGGTTACGAGCAGTACTTC,NA,TRBJ2-7,NA,TRBV5-4
CASSRSPTQGAGQETQYF,TGTGCCAGCAGCCGGAGCCCTACACAGGGGGCTGGGCAAGAGACCCAGTACTTC,TRBD1,TRBJ2-5,NA,TRBV13
CASSFKWTGETEAFF,TGTGCCAGCAGCTTCAAGTGGACAGGGGAAACTGAAGCTTTCTTT,TRBD1,TRBJ1-1,NA,TRBV11-1
CASSLTKSYRGHFTGELFF,TGTGCCAGCAGCTTAACAAAATCCTACAGGGGGCATTTCACCGGGGAGCTGTTTTTT,TRBD1,TRBJ2-2,NA,TRBV5-8
CASSPATPWQPGQFF,TGTGCCAGCAGTCCCGCAACCCCTTGGCAGCCGGGGCAGTTCTTC,NA,TRBJ2-1,NA,TRBV6-2/TRBV6-3
CASSRGQGGTGELFF,TGTGCCAGCAGTCGTGGACAGGGGGGCACCGGGGAGCTGTTTTTT,TRBD1,TRBJ2-2,NA,TRBV7-8
CASSYATGAGYGYTF,TGTGCCAGCAGTTACGCAACAGGGGCCGGCTATGGCTACACCTTC,TRBD1,TRBJ1-2,NA,TRBV6-2/TRBV6-3
CASSFTGTSGRSYNEQFF,TGTGCCAGCAGCTTCACCGGGACTAGCGGCAGATCCTACAATGAGCAGTTCTTC,TRBD2,TRBJ2-1,once,TRBV7-2
CASSPSGGAPNEQFF,TGCGCCAGCAGCCCTAGCGGGGGGGCCCCGAATGAGCAGTTCTTC,TRBD2,TRBJ2-1,NA,TRBV4-3
CASSPGSVLSGANVLTF,TGTGCCAGCAGCCCAGGTAGTGTGTTATCTGGGGCCAACGTCCTGACTTTC,NA,TRBJ2-6,NA,TRBV7-9
CAWGGASYEQYF,TGTGCCTGGGGTGGAGCCTCCTACGAGCAGTACTTC,NA,TRBJ2-7,NA,TRBV30
CASRAKGETQYF,TGTGCCAGCAGAGCCAAGGGGGAGACCCAGTACTTC,NA,TRBJ2-5,NA,TRBV2
CASSVSLREGYLSSYNEQFF,TGTGCCAGCAGCGTAAGTCTGCGGGAGGGGTATCTGAGCTCCTACAATGAGCAGTTCTTC,TRBD2,TRBJ2-1,NA,TRBV9
CASSLDHLAGDTNTGELFF,TGTGCCAGCAGCTTGGATCACCTAGCGGGAGACACGAACACCGGGGAGCTGTTTTTT,TRBD2,TRBJ2-2,once,TRBV5-4
CASSLLPRQGTDTQYF,TGTGCCAGCAGCTTACTTCCGAGACAGGGGACCGATACCCAGTACTTC,TRBD1,TRBJ2-5,NA,TRBV7-2
CASFPFAGGPCEQYF,TGCGCCAGCTTCCCCTTTGCGGGAGGGCCTTGCGAGCAGTACTTC,TRBD2,TRBJ2-7,NA,TRBV10-1
CASSVAVAGVYNEQFF,TGTGCCAGCAGCGTAGCGGTAGCGGGGGTATACAATGAGCAGTTCTTC,TRBD2,TRBJ2-1,NA,TRBV9
CASSLALGAQEGYTF,TGTGCCAGCAGCTTAGCCTTGGGGGCTCAGGAGGGCTACACCTTC,NA,TRBJ1-2,NA,TRBV7-9
CSAKRTSSGELFF,TGCAGCGCCAAAAGAACTAGTTCCGGGGAGCTGTTTTTT,NA,TRBJ2-2,NA,TRBV29-1
CASSEGRRTSGSGEQYF,TGTGCCAGCAGTGAAGGGCGGCGGACTAGCGGGAGCGGCGAGCAGTACTTC,TRBD2,TRBJ2-7,few,TRBV2
CASSANRDFESYNEQFF,TGTGCCAGTAGCGCCAACCGGGACTTCGAGAGTTACAATGAGCAGTTCTTC,NA,TRBJ2-1,NA,TRBV19
CASSPRPTSGGFREQYF,TGTGCCAGCAGCCCCCGCCCCACTAGCGGGGGATTTAGGGAGCAGTACTTC,TRBD2,TRBJ2-7,NA,TRBV5-5
CASSREYEQYF,TGTGCCAGCAGCCGCGAATACGAGCAGTACTTC,NA,TRBJ2-7,NA,TRBV5-6
CASSLGYRSGTEAFF,TGTGCCAGCAGCTTAGGGTACAGGTCCGGCACTGAAGCTTTCTTT,NA,TRBJ1-1,NA,TRBV11-2
CASSIVGRGYEQYF,TGTGCCAGTAGTATAGTGGGCAGGGGGTACGAGCAGTACTTC,TRBD1,TRBJ2-7,NA,TRBV19
CASSRLGQDHNEQFF,TGTGCCAGCAGCCGTCTGGGACAGGACCACAATGAGCAGTTCTTC,TRBD1,TRBJ2-1,NA,TRBV7-9
CASSLGPVAQYF,TGTGCCAGCAGTTTGGGCCCAGTGGCGCAGTACTTC,NA,TRBJ2-7,once,TRBV12-3/TRBV12-4
CASSLDTNYGYTF,TGTGCCAGCAGTCTGGACACTAACTATGGCTACACCTTC,NA,TRBJ1-2,NA,TRBV27
CASSPQGQHTEAFF,TGTGCCAGCTCACCACAGGGACAGCACACTGAAGCTTTCTTT,TRBD1,TRBJ1-1,NA,TRBV18
CASSPTSGESYNEQFF,TGTGCCAGCAGCCCGACTAGCGGGGAGTCTTACAATGAGCAGTTCTTC,TRBD2,TRBJ2-1,NA,TRBV11-3
CASSEGRGRGNTGELFF,TGCGCCAGCAGCGAAGGGCGTGGTAGGGGGAACACCGGGGAGCTGTTTTTT,NA,TRBJ2-2,NA,TRBV4-3
CASSLGPGLNNEQFF,TGTGCCAGCAGCTTAGGCCCGGGTTTGAACAATGAGCAGTTCTTC,NA,TRBJ2-1,NA,TRBV13
CASSLVLGRGADTQYF,TGTGCCAGCAGCTTAGTCCTAGGCAGGGGGGCAGATACGCAGTATTTT,NA,TRBJ2-3,NA,TRBV7-2
CASSSLVGTSGREREFF,TGTGCCAGCAGCTCCTTAGTTGGGACTAGCGGGAGAGAGAGGGAGTTCTTC,TRBD2,TRBJ2-1,once,TRBV7-2
CASSLSRGDTIYF,TGTGCCAGCAGCTTAAGTAGGGGTGACACCATATATTTT,NA,TRBJ1-3,NA,TRBV7-2
CASSDDVRWRGQPQHF,TGTGCCAGCAGTGACGATGTCCGGTGGAGGGGTCAGCCCCAGCATTTT,NA,TRBJ1-5,NA,TRBV6-4
CAGKGGRDQPQHF,TGTGCCGGAAAGGGGGGGCGGGATCAGCCCCAGCATTTT,NA,TRBJ1-5,NA,TRBV2
CASSPAGSLNYGYTF,TGTGCCAGCAGCCCGGCGGGCTCACTTAACTATGGCTACACCTTC,NA,TRBJ1-2,NA,TRBV5-6